This T cell receptor beta chain was captured by sequencing in a study of cytomegalovirus exposure and HLA in healthy donors (dated by TCRdb to the late 2010s). As for the study more broadly: An earlier analysis of some 600 of the donors reported under 300 Gb of sequence data and around 100 million unique TCR beta sequences obtained from around 190 million T cells. Among 300 to 450 genotyped donors of the cohort, an average of 235,054 unique TCR beta nucleotide sequences were sequenced per donor, roughly 20% of them non-productive. In addition to the first cohort of approximately 670 subjects, a separate validation cohort of 100 to 150 different subjects was used. An early release that covered about 600 HLA-typed donors contained about 300 gigabases of sequencing data and 85 million to 100 million unique TCR sequences. Typing coverage differed by locus: A, B, C, DRB1 and DQB1 were typed in about 620-640 donors, DQA1 in around 500, DPA1 in some 600, and DPB1 in approximately 450. The genetic ancestry cluster associated with self-reported Caucasian donors included 81% of the roughly 400 genotyped donors. A later analysis re-analyzed previously published TCR beta repertoires from several hundred donors and added high-resolution HLA genotyping to study TCR occurrence patterns. The later analysis used no new phenotypic data to find candidate immune exposures, relying instead on TCR beta sequences and their occurrence across donors. Every discovery cohort repertoire had been produced on one sequencing platform. The study aimed to test whether signatures of past pathogen exposure could be identified by cataloging public T cell receptors. Because of strong linkage in the cohort, roughly five DR-DQ haplotypes were treated as single units for association and clustering. Donor age, sex, ethnicity and CMV serostatus were compiled alongside the repertoire data. To predict cytomegalovirus infection status, the study combined high-throughput TCR immunosequencing, statistical association of individual TCRs with disease status, and machine learning. Using immunosequencing, the study profiled T cell repertoires from roughly 650 subjects and related those repertoires to cytomegalovirus serostatus. An earlier analysis of 587 of the donors applied high-throughput TCR beta sequencing to assess whether each TCR beta V gene segment acted as functional or pseudogenic. A later genetic analysis took genome-wide SNP genotypes for 398 of the 666 donors and used that subset as a discovery cohort. HLA typing included class I and class II loci at four-digit resolution.

The cohort consisted of approximately 670 healthy bone marrow donors. Cohort members were all nominally healthy when sampled, although unrecorded immune exposures were likely present. The donor tested CMV seropositive, placing the donor among the roughly 300 seropositive members of the cohort. Each donor provided a peripheral blood sample, and peripheral blood mononuclear cells were used for TCR beta sequencing. The Qiagen DNeasy Blood Extraction Kit was used to extract genomic DNA from the blood cell samples. About this clone: There is no known antigen for this receptor. Base qualities were left out, and no much larger clone turns up one base away.

The paper as a whole reports these results and caveats: Three of the identified cytomegalovirus-associated TCR beta chains were confirmed in vitro to be specific for cytomegalovirus antigens. Specific HLA alleles were associated with over 15,000 TCR beta sequences at a false discovery rate of 0.05 in a later analysis. In the study, approximately 160 TCR beta chains were listed as associated with cytomegalovirus. In a later genetic analysis, fewer N-insertions in productive TCRs were reported among donors in an Asian-associated ancestry cluster than the roughly 700-donor mean. For the cohort, immune exposure information was limited to CMV serostatus. Because HLA typing was unavailable for some donors at each locus, only the typed subset was used in association tests. A later genetic analysis associated a missense DCLRE1C variant with V-gene and J-gene trimming of TCR beta chains, and an independent cohort replicated the association. In a later analysis, TCR association rates were found to vary across HLA loci, with the most associated TCRs seen for DRB1 alleles and the fewest for HLA-C alleles. In an earlier analysis of some 540 of the donors, most TCR beta V segments appeared in productive rearrangements about 87% or about 30% of the time, broadly matching IMGT annotations. Correlated functional status among segregating V segments might reflect linkage disequilibrium, but an unknown experimental factor could not be ruled out. Most TCR sequences were seen in very few donors, while some public TCRs were found in many individuals. A later analysis found that most CMV-associated TCR beta chains appeared HLA-restricted, with HLA associations seemingly driven largely by CMV exposure. Only TCR beta chains were sequenced in this cohort, and the absence of alpha or paired-chain data limited detectable features. According to a later analysis, parvovirus B19, influenza, CMV and Epstein-Barr virus appeared linked to several top co-occurrence clusters. It was suggested by the authors that the approach could potentially be generalized to other disease states and immunological phenotypes. Some IMGT-functional V segments, including TRBV6-2 and TRBV6-3, could not be told apart with the 87-base-pair reads, so those segments were excluded. Because counts were too low, seventeen rarely observed V segments, including chromosome 9 orphons, were excluded from the earlier analysis of about 500 of the donors. A later analysis found that HLA-associated TCR beta chains were more clonally expanded and had lower generation probabilities than equally common non-associated chains. A further reported finding was that TCR beta sequences accurately predicted the HLA-A and HLA-B alleles for most subjects in the first cohort. Strong co-occurrence of HLA alleles, especially DR and DQ, made assigning TCR associations to individual alleles difficult. A cluster of highly shared sequence variants was judged likely to be a technical artifact of the sequencing pipeline. Sequencing depth was assumed to be roughly uniform across donors in the presence/absence analyses, though that assumption may not hold. The classifier was reported to diagnose cytomegalovirus status with high specificity and sensitivity in both the original cohort and the validation cohort.

Deletion took 3 bases off V and 4 bases off J, with a span of 15 bases between the germline ends. The CDR1 and CDR2 encoded by the germline V gene (reference sequence) are LNHDA and SQIVND. Inclusive of the bounding cysteine and phenylalanine, the CDR3 is 15 residues long. Only the CDR3 DNA stays, 45 bases, in frame from base 1. The method was the immunoSEQ multiplex PCR assay. A mixture of 60 forward primers for TCR Vbeta segments and 13 reverse primers for TCR Jbeta segments was used in the multiplex PCR. A multiplex PCR assay on genomic DNA amplified the CDR3 region of rearranged TCR beta genes. Amplified TCR beta libraries were sequenced as 87-base-pair reads on the Illumina HiSeq System. The source study handled its data this way. A later analysis tallied tens of millions of unique TCR beta chains across the 700 or so repertoires, and approximately 12 million of those chains were shared by two or more donors. Raw reads were error-corrected and collapsed into unique sequences by a nearest-neighbor algorithm in which closely related sequences were merged to remove PCR and sequencing errors. To assign V, D and J gene segments, CDR3 sequences were aligned to IMGT reference sequences. For a sequence to be retained, at least a six-nucleotide match to both a V gene segment and a J gene segment was required. A rearrangement counted as productive if the CDR3 had no stop codons and remained in frame with V and J, and every other rearrangement counted as non-productive. CDR3 was defined according to IMGT convention as the region running from the second conserved V-encoded cysteine to the conserved J-encoded phenylalanine. The earlier analysis of about 610 of the donors excluded sequences that lacked an unambiguous match to a single V gene segment. In an earlier analysis of several hundred of the donors, V segments were called functional above 56.7% productive rearrangements and were called segregating when the between-donor standard deviation exceeded 5%. A statistical classification framework was built for diagnosing cytomegalovirus status from the catalog of TCR beta chain sequences. A later analysis assigned V and J genes by comparing TCR nucleotide sequences with IMGT/GENE-DB human TR gene sequences. The TCRdist pipeline was used in a later analysis to assign CDR3 sequences and most-parsimonious VDJ recombination scenarios. A later analysis defined each TCR beta chain by its CDR3 amino acid sequence plus V-gene family, and excluded reads lacking a unique V-gene family. In a later analysis, fewer than 600 highly shared, low-generation-probability nucleotide sequences were removed to address suspected cross-contamination and a sequencing artifact. In a later analysis, a clonal expansion index was calculated for each public chain from normalized within-repertoire ranks of inferred template counts. Generation probabilities in a later analysis came from a VDJ recombination model fitted to out-of-frame rearrangements, and those results were checked against IGoR. In a later analysis, hypergeometric tests were used to score TCR-TCR, TCR-HLA and TCR-CMV co-occurrence, with a repertoire-size bias correction applied to TCR pairs. A later analysis estimated false discovery rates by permuting HLA or CMV assignments 20 times. In a later analysis, co-occurring TCRs were grouped using DBSCAN, and TCRdist sequence similarity was added for clustering within HLA-allele-positive subsets. Repertoires with fewer than 30,000 or more than 120,000 public chains were left out of co-occurrence clustering, as were several repertoires with anomalous nucleotide sharing. TCRdb obtained this table from immuneACCESS and retained in-frame rearrangements with V and J assigned. These tables miss some clones; where compared with another copy, unresolved V genes account for less than half of the shortfall, and the remainder is unexplained. The DNA gave D and trimming, while V, J and clone size come from that table. In all, the sample holds tens of thousands of clones, and about 73% of those were seen once. Of the sample, about 16% is held by the ten largest clones.

The rearrangement joined TRBV19 to TRBJ1-2; no confident D gene assignment can be made. The source is a woman aged 45-59 years in good health and CMV-seropositive. Material for sequencing was PBMCs. CDR3 reads: CASSIPRTRVYGYTF. In nucleotide form, the sequence is TGTGCCAGTAGTATCCCCCGGACGAGGGTCTATGGCTACACCTTC.